The present entry profiles one T cell receptor beta chain with its context. The data were obtained in a study of blood T cell repertoires in COVID-19. About the research overall: T cells, B-cell-depleted T cells, or PBMCs provided the cDNA or gDNA that served as material.

Only in-frame clones appear in the TCRdb table, and some are missing; sequencing was by immunoSEQ multiplex PCR. The sample yields just under 300,000 clones, around 87% seen once. Germline loops: CDR1 SGHNT, CDR2 YYREEE (reference sequence). V was pared by 4 bases and J by 10 bases, with 13 bases of the junction left unmatched. This CDR3 has 15 residues. This chain joins TRBV5-4 and TRBJ2-1; 8 bases line up with TRBD1. The sample taken for sequencing was peripheral blood. This TCR derives from a man between 65 and 85 years old with acute or convalescent COVID-19. In DNA form, the CDR3 reads TGTGCCAGCAGCCCTCCGGGACAGGCATTTGACGAGCAGTTCTTC. Encoded protein: CASSPPGQAFDEQFF.